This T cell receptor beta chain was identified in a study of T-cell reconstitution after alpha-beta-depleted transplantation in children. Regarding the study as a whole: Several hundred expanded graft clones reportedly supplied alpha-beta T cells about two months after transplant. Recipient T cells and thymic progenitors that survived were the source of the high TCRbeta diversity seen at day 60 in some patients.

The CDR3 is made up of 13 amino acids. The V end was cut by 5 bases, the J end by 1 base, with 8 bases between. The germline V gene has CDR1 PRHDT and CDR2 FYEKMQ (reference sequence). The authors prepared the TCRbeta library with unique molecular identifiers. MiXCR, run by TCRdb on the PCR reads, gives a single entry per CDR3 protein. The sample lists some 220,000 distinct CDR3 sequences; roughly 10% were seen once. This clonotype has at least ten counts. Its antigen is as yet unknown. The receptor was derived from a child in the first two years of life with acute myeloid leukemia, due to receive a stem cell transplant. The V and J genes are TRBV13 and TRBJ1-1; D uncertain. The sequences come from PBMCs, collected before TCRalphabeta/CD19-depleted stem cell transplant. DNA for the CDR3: TGTGCCAGCAGCCCACCACAGAACACTGAAGCTTTCTTT. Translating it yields CASSPPQNTEAFF.